This T cell receptor (beta chain) was identified in a study of T cells in tumors after PD-1 blockade. About the study: Excluded were patients with checkpoint blockade, immunosuppressants, or radiotherapy or other anti-cancer therapy within 4 weeks. On average, peripheral blood gave some 110,000 TCR templates and over 35,000 unique clonotypes.

Overall study findings and caveats: Blood contained about two fifths of the tumor's TCR clonotypes.

A note on this clone: Antigen specificity is unknown.

Germline CDR1 reads SGHNT; CDR2 reads YENEEA. Trimming shortened V by 6 bases and J by 3 bases, and 18 bases separated the two germline ends. CDR3 length: 16 residues. The data were produced by immunoSEQ multiplex PCR, yet TCRdb's version contains in-frame clones alone and is incomplete. Among 45,000 to 60,000 clones, roughly 80% were seen once, and the ten largest hold about 9%. The specimen comprised PBMCs, sampled before anti-PD-1 therapy. This clonotype was obtained from a human donor with advanced basal cell or squamous cell carcinoma (not recorded which). The gene calls are TRBV11-3 and TRBJ2-1; a weak D match, TRBD2 (6 bases). The CDR3 is CASSPSEGVHYNEQFF. CDR3 bases: TGTGCCAGCAGTCCCTCGGAGGGAGTGCACTACAATGAGCAGTTCTTC.